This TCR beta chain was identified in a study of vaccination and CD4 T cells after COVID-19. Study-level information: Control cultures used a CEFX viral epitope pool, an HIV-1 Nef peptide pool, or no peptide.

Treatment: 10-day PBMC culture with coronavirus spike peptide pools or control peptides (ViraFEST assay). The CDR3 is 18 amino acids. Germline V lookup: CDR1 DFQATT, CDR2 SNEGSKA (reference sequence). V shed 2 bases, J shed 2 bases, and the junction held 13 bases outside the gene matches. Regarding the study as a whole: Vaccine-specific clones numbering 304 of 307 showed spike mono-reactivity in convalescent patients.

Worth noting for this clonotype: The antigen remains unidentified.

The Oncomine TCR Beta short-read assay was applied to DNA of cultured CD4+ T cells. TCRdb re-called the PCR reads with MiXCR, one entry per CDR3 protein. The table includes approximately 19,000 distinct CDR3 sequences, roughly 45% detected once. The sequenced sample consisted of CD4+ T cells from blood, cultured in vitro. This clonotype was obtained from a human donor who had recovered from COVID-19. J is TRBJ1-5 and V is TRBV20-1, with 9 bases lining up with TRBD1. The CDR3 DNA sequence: TGCAGTGCTAGATCCCCACCGGGACAGGGAAGGGGCAATCAGCCCCAGCATTTT. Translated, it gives CSARSPPGQGRGNQPQHF.